These T cell receptor beta chains were read from a single sample in a study of post-analysis software for immune sequencing data. TCRdb used MiXCR to reprocess the PCR reads, holding one entry per CDR3 protein. The table lists around 710,000 distinct CDR3 sequences, 40% to 55% of them singletons. The source material was blood. These receptors came from a girl aged 10 to 17 with multiple sclerosis. Each CDR3 is given with its conserved first and last residue. The D gene is left open where the match is weak. Expanded clones get a size class; other rows say once, few or many, or leave the size out.

clone size	V gene	D gene	J gene	CDR3 length	CDR3 DNA	CDR3 protein
few	TRBV4-2	-	TRBJ2-3	16	TGTGCCAGCAGCCAAGTCGCGCCAGCGGTCACAGATACGCAGTATTTT	CASSQVAPAVTDTQYF
-	TRBV29-1	-	TRBJ1-1	13	TGCAGCGTGTACGCCAGTCATGACACTGAAGCTTTCTTT	CSVYASHDTEAFF
few	TRBV30	-	TRBJ2-1	13	TGTGCCTGGGCGACTTACCATTACAATGAGCAGTTCTTC	CAWATYHYNEQFF
-	TRBV27	TRBD2	TRBJ2-1	19	TGTGCCAGCAGTTTATTGGGAGGGGCGACAGAAAGCTCCTACAATGAGCAGTTCTTC	CASSLLGGATESSYNEQFF
-	TRBV7-2	TRBD1	TRBJ1-2	14	TGTGCCAGCAGCCCAGGAGGGGGCCACTATGGCTACACCTTC	CASSPGGGHYGYTF
-	TRBV9	-	TRBJ1-5	14	TGTGCCAGCAGCTCGACAGATAGCAATCAGCCCCAGCATTTT	CASSSTDSNQPQHF
-	TRBV20-1	TRBD2	TRBJ2-1	13	TGCAGTGCGAGGACTAGTCCGACGGATGAGCAGTTCTTC	CSARTSPTDEQFF
-	TRBV20-1	-	TRBJ2-3	14	TGCAGTGCTAGACTAGGAGACCCCGTTGATACGCAGTATTTT	CSARLGDPVDTQYF
few	TRBV12-3/TRBV12-4	TRBD2	TRBJ2-7	15	TGTGCCAGCTCGCGGGGGGAGGGAGAGATCTACGAGCAGTACTTC	CASSRGEGEIYEQYF
-	TRBV6-6	-	TRBJ2-3	16	TGTGCCAGCAAAGTGCCCGGCCCCCGTAGCACAGATACGCAGTATTTT	CASKVPGPRSTDTQYF
few	TRBV27	-	TRBJ1-2	14	TGTGCCAGCAGTTTATCAGGGGGTTACAGGGGCTACACCTTC	CASSLSGGYRGYTF
-	TRBV12-5	-	TRBJ1-2	16	TGTGCTAGTGGTTTGGTAGGAGTAGGAGAGAACTATGGCTACACCTTC	CASGLVGVGENYGYTF
-	TRBV7-2	TRBD2	TRBJ2-1	15	TGTGCCAGCAGCGCCGGGACTAGCGGGAATAATGAGCAGTTCTTC	CASSAGTSGNNEQFF
-	TRBV14	-	TRBJ1-2	16	TGTGCCAGCAGCCCCAGTCCCGGGGACCAACTGGGAGGCTACACCTTC	CASSPSPGDQLGGYTF
few	TRBV7-9	-	TRBJ1-2	14	TGTGCCAGCAGCTCCGGACAGTCGATCTATGGCTACACCTTC	CASSSGQSIYGYTF
few	TRBV27	TRBD1	TRBJ2-5	17	TGTGCCAGCAGTTTATACGGACAGGGACTCGGCGGGGAGACCCAGTACTTC	CASSLYGQGLGGETQYF
-	TRBV12-3/TRBV12-4	TRBD2	TRBJ2-3	14	TGTGCCAGCAACCCGGGGGGGTTTTGGGATACGCAGTATTTT	CASNPGGFWDTQYF
-	TRBV5-1	TRBD2	TRBJ2-7	17	TGCGCCAGCAGCTTGGCGGCTAGCGGAAGTTCATTCTACGAGCAGTACTTC	CASSLAASGSSFYEQYF
-	TRBV12-5	-	TRBJ2-1	15	TGTGCTAGTGGTTTGGACCCACCGACCTACAATGAGCAGTTCTTC	CASGLDPPTYNEQFF
-	TRBV15	TRBD2	TRBJ2-5	18	TGTGCCACCAGCAGCCCCCATGACCCAGCGGGAACCCAAGAGACCCAGTACTTC	CATSSPHDPAGTQETQYF
once	TRBV5-1	TRBD2	TRBJ2-1	15	TGCGCCAGCCTCCGGGGGGAGGCGGCCTACAATGAGCAGTTCTTC	CASLRGEAAYNEQFF
-	TRBV20-1	-	TRBJ2-1	14	TGCAGTGCTATACACACAAGATTATACAATGAGCAGTTCTTC	CSAIHTRLYNEQFF
-	TRBV12-3/TRBV12-4	-	TRBJ2-1	17	TGTGCCAGCAGTTCCCAGGGGCAGGTATCCTCCTACAATGAGCAGTTCTTC	CASSSQGQVSSYNEQFF
-	TRBV20-1	TRBD2	TRBJ2-7	14	TGCAGTGCTAGAGCCGGGGGGTCTATCTACGAGCAGTACTTC	CSARAGGSIYEQYF
few	TRBV29-1	TRBD2	TRBJ2-1	14	TGCAGCGTTGCTCTAGCGGGAGGTGGGGGTGAGCAGTTCTTC	CSVALAGGGGEQFF
-	TRBV12-3/TRBV12-4	TRBD2	TRBJ2-7	16	TGTGCCACCCATTCCCACAGCGGGACCTCCTACAATGAGCAGTACTTC	CATHSHSGTSYNEQYF
-	TRBV10-3	-	TRBJ2-7	15	TGTGCCAGCAGTTTAAAGGCAGGTGGGCCCTACGAGCAGTACTTC	CASSLKAGGPYEQYF
-	TRBV5-6	TRBD2	TRBJ2-1	15	TGTGCCAGCAGCCAAGCGGGAGGGATTTACAATGAGCAGTTCTTC	CASSQAGGIYNEQFF
few	TRBV20-1	-	TRBJ2-7	15	TGCAGTGCTATACGTGTTCAAGACCCCTCCTACGAGCAGTACTTC	CSAIRVQDPSYEQYF
few	TRBV20-1	TRBD1	TRBJ1-4	15	TGCAGTGCTACCCTCCCACAGGGGAGATATGAAAAACTGTTTTTT	CSATLPQGRYEKLFF
-	TRBV12-3/TRBV12-4	-	TRBJ2-7	15	TGTGCCAGCAGGCAAACAGGGTCGGGCGGCTACGAGCAGTACTTC	CASRQTGSGGYEQYF
-	TRBV6-5	-	TRBJ2-7	14	TGTGCCAGCAGTTATAGGGGTGGAACCTACGAGCAGTACTTC	CASSYRGGTYEQYF
-	TRBV6-6	TRBD2	TRBJ2-5	14	TGTGCCAGCAGTGACTCGGGGGAGGGTGAGACCCAGTACTTC	CASSDSGEGETQYF
-	TRBV15	TRBD2	TRBJ2-7	14	TGTGCCACCAGTCGGCTTAGCGGGAGCTACGAGCAGTACTTC	CATSRLSGSYEQYF
-	TRBV20-1	-	TRBJ2-7	12	TGCAGTGCTAGAGGTCCCCGCTACGAGCAGTACTTC	CSARGPRYEQYF
-	TRBV20-1	TRBD1	TRBJ2-7	15	TGCAGTGCTAGTCCCCCCGGGACAGCTACCTACGAGCAGTACTTC	CSASPPGTATYEQYF